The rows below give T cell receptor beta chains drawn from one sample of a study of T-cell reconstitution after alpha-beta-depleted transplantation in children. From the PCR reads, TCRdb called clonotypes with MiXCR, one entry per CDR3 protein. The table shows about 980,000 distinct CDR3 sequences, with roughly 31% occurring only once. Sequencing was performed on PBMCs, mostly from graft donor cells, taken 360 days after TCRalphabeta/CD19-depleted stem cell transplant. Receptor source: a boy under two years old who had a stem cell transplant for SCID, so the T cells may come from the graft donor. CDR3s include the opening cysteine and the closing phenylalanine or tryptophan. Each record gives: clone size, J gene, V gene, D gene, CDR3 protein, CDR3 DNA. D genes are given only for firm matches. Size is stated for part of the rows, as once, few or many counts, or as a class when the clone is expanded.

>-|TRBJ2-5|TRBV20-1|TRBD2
CSVPTSGGRQETQYF
TGCAGTGTCCCGACTAGCGGGGGGAGACAAGAGACCCAGTACTTC
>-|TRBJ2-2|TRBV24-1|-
CATRAQGNTGELFF
TGTGCCACCAGGGCACAGGGGAACACCGGGGAGCTGTTTTTT
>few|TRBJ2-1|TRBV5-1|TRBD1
CASTAGTGDNEQFF
TGCGCCAGCACCGCCGGGACAGGGGACAATGAGCAGTTCTTC
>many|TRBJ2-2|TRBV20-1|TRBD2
CSATREGPYTGELFF
TGCAGTGCAACCCGGGAGGGGCCTTACACCGGGGAGCTGTTTTTT
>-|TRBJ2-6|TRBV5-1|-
CASKNPISGANVLTF
TGCGCCAGCAAAAACCCTATCTCTGGGGCCAACGTCCTGACTTTC
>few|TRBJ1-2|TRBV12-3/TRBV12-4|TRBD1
CASSPPGPGGRYGYTF
TGTGCCAGCAGCCCACCGGGACCAGGGGGACGGTATGGCTACACCTTC
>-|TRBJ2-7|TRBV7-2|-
CASSPGRLSSYEQYF
TGTGCCAGCAGCCCTGGGCGGCTGAGCTCCTACGAGCAGTACTTC
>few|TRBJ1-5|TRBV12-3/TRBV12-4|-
CASSSVRDGTDQPQHF
TGTGCCAGCAGTTCTGTCCGGGACGGGACCGATCAGCCCCAGCATTTT
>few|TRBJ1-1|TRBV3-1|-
CASSQVEPGRNTEAFF
TGTGCCAGCAGCCAAGTGGAGCCGGGGAGGAACACTGAAGCTTTCTTT
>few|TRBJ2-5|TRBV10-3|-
CAISDLGGREETQYF
TGTGCCATCAGTGACCTAGGGGGGCGAGAAGAGACCCAGTACTTC
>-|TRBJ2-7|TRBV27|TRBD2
CASRRLAATYEQYF
TGTGCCAGCAGAAGACTAGCGGCCACCTACGAGCAGTACTTC
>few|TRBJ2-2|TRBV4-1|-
CASSQGPANTGELFF
TGCGCCAGCAGCCAAGGCCCCGCCAACACCGGGGAGCTGTTTTTT
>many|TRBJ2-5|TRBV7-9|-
CASSSVGETQYF
TGTGCCAGCAGCTCGGTGGGGGAGACCCAGTACTTC
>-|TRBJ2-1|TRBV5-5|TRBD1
CASSFMTGRLDEQFF
TGTGCCAGCAGCTTTATGACAGGGCGTCTGGATGAGCAGTTCTTC
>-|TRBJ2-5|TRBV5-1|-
CASSLAFQGKETQYF
TGCGCCAGCAGCTTGGCCTTTCAGGGTAAAGAGACCCAGTACTTC
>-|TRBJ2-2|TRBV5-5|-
CASSPRGDIGTGELFF
TGTGCCAGCAGCCCTAGGGGGGATATAGGCACCGGGGAGCTGTTTTTT
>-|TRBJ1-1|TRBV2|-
CASSEAFRESVFF
TGTGCCAGCAGTGAAGCATTCAGGGAGTCGGTTTTCTTT
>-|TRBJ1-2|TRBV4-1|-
CASSPQVTEIYGYTF
TGCGCCAGCAGCCCTCAGGTTACCGAAATCTATGGCTACACCTTC
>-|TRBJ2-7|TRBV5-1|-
CASSGLGGIPYEQYF
TGCGCCAGCAGCGGGCTAGGGGGGATCCCCTACGAGCAGTACTTC
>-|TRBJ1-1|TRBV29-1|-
CSVEGNLKNTEAFF
TGCAGCGTTGAGGGTAATTTGAAGAACACTGAAGCTTTCTTT
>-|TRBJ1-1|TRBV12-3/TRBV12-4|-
CASSFYSSGPEAFF
TGTGCCAGCAGTTTTTATTCCTCGGGCCCTGAAGCTTTCTTT
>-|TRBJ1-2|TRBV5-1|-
CASSLAGGAYGYTF
TGCGCCAGCAGCTTGGCCGGGGGGGCCTATGGCTACACCTTC
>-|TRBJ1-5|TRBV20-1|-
CSAGGTASNQPQHF
TGCAGTGCTGGCGGGACCGCTAGCAATCAGCCCCAGCATTTT
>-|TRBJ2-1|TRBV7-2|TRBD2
CASSSVAGTVSYNEQFF
TGTGCCAGCAGCTCCGTAGCGGGGACGGTCTCCTACAATGAGCAGTTCTTC
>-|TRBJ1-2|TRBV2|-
CASSWGWQNYGYTF
TGTGCCAGCAGCTGGGGGTGGCAGAACTATGGCTACACCTTC
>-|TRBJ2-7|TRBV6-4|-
CASSEGPGVGHEQYF
TGTGCCAGCAGTGAAGGACCGGGGGTAGGCCACGAGCAGTACTTC
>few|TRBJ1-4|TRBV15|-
CATSRVIGMTNEKLFF
TGTGCCACCAGCAGAGTAATCGGGATGACTAATGAAAAACTGTTTTTT
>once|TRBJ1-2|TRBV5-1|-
CASSSYTGTYGYTF
TGCGCCAGCAGCTCGTACACAGGGACCTATGGCTACACCTTC
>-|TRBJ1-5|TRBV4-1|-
CASSREVGQPPNQPQHF
TGCGCCAGCAGCCGGGAGGTCGGACAACCCCCTAATCAGCCCCAGCATTTT
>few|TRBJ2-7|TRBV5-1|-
CASSLAGLPEQYF
TGCGCCAGCAGCTTGGCCGGGCTTCCCGAGCAGTACTTC
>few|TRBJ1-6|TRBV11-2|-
CASSSLQYSPLHF
TGTGCCAGCAGCTCCTTACAGTATTCACCCCTCCACTTT
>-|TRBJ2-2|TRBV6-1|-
CASSEVWESHTGELFF
TGTGCCAGCAGTGAAGTCTGGGAATCTCACACCGGGGAGCTGTTTTTT
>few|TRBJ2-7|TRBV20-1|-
CSAGPGVRNKQYF
TGCAGTGCTGGTCCCGGGGTACGGAACAAGCAGTACTTC
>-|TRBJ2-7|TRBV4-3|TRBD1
CASSQEDRDLDEQYF
TGCGCCAGCAGCCAAGAAGACAGGGACCTAGACGAGCAGTACTTC
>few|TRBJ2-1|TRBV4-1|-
CASSQDFGGAITNEQFF
TGCGCCAGCAGCCAAGATTTTGGCGGGGCGATTACTAATGAGCAGTTCTTC
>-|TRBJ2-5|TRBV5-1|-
CASSPGLRDPSVKTQYF
TGCGCCAGCAGCCCCGGACTTAGGGACCCCAGCGTTAAGACCCAGTACTTC
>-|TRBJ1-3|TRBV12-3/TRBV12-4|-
CASSRTVSGNTIYF
TGTGCCAGCAGCAGGACAGTCTCTGGAAACACCATATATTTT
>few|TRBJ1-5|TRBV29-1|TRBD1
CSVGNTGANQPQHF
TGCAGCGTTGGGAATACAGGGGCCAATCAGCCCCAGCATTTT
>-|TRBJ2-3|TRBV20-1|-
CSASQPTSRRDTQYF
TGCAGTGCTAGTCAGCCCACTAGCAGAAGAGATACGCAGTATTTT
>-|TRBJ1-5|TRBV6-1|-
CASSGAYNQPQHF
TGTGCCAGCAGCGGGGCTTACAATCAGCCCCAGCATTTT
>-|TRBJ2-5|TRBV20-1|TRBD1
CSARDGTGAGETQYF
TGCAGTGCTAGAGATGGCACAGGGGCGGGAGAGACCCAGTACTTC
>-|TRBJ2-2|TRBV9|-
CASSVVGGRNTGELFF
TGTGCCAGCAGCGTAGTAGGGGGGCGAAACACCGGGGAGCTGTTTTTT
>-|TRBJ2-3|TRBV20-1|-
CSARTKFLSPSTDTQYF
TGCAGTGCAAGGACCAAATTCCTTAGCCCTAGCACAGATACGCAGTATTTT
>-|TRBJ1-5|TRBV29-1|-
CSVEDEDRYNQPQHF
TGCAGCGTTGAAGACGAGGACAGATACAATCAGCCCCAGCATTTT
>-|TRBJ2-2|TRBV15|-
CATSSLDSNTGELFF
TGTGCCACCAGCAGCTTGGACAGTAACACCGGGGAGCTGTTTTTT
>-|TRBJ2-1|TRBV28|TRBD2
CASGAGGALNEQFF
TGTGCCAGCGGGGCCGGGGGGGCACTTAATGAGCAGTTCTTC
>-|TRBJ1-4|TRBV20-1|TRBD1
CSARRTGTGELFF
TGCAGTGCTAGAAGGACAGGGACAGGGGAACTGTTTTTT
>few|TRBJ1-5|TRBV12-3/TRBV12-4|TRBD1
CASSFGGQGSNQPQHF
TGTGCCAGCAGTTTCGGGGGACAGGGTAGCAATCAGCCCCAGCATTTT
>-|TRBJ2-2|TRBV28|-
CASSYRGSYSGKLFF
TGTGCCAGCAGCTACAGGGGATCTTATAGCGGAAAGCTGTTTTTT
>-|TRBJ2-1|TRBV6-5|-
CASSYQGAHEQFF
TGTGCCAGCAGTTACCAAGGGGCCCATGAGCAGTTCTTC
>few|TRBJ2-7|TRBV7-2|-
CASSFQAGAYEQYF
TGTGCCAGCAGCTTCCAAGCCGGGGCGTACGAGCAGTACTTC
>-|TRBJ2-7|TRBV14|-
CASSQFRRKGLNEQYF
TGTGCCAGCAGCCAATTTCGAAGGAAAGGATTAAACGAGCAGTACTTC
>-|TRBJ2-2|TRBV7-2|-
CASSFPRVNGELFF
TGTGCCAGCAGCTTCCCTCGGGTCAATGGGGAGCTGTTTTTT
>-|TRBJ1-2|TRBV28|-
CASAGPRDIGYTF
TGTGCCAGCGCAGGGCCCCGAGATATTGGCTACACCTTC
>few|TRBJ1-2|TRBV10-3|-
CAISEGGAANYGYTF
TGTGCCATCAGTGAAGGGGGAGCAGCTAACTATGGCTACACCTTC
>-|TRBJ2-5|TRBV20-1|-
CSARRVQETQYF
TGCAGTGCTCGTCGGGTCCAAGAGACCCAGTACTTC